The sample holds a few counts of the clone carrying this T cell receptor (beta chain). Its specificity is unknown. The junction and the germline gene differ at one end; a read error may be behind it. Germline values: CDR1 SSHAT, CDR2 FNYEAQ (reference sequence). CDR3 length: 16 amino acids. TCRdb ran MiXCR on the 5' RACE reads and lists one entry per CDR3 protein. The sample consists of 110,000 to 150,000 distinct CDR3 sequences, 11% to 15% of them appearing once. The sample originates from a study of T-cell memory formation after mild COVID-19. General observations from the study: CD4+ contracting clones lay mainly in CM and EM, CD8+ ones in EMRA. In second-wave clones peaking day 37, SARS-CoV-2 specificity remained unconfirmed. A subset of responding clones appeared in pre-infection memory, suggesting cross-reactive memory joined.

The chain recombines TRBV7-7 with TRBJ2-3; 11 nucleotides match TRBD2. The sequence was obtained from an adult woman who had mild COVID-19 (a few samples of this study predate the infection). Cell type and time point are not known. Input material: PBMCs or a T cell subset sorted from them (not recorded which). CDR3 coding DNA: TGTGCTAGCAGCCCACTAGCGGGAGATGGCACAGATACGCAGTATTTT. This sequence encodes CASSPLAGDGTDTQYF.